Sequencing of this TCR beta chain was carried out in a study of cytomegalovirus exposure and HLA in healthy donors. As to this clone: The same CDR3 also results from other DNA sequences found in this sample.

In germline, CDR1 is MNHEY, CDR2 SVGAGI. The CDR3 length is 15 residues. V was cut by 0 bases and J by 2 bases, with 11 bases left in between. PCR amplification relied on 60 Vbeta primers (plus 13 Jbeta primers). Measured with immunoSEQ multiplex PCR; TCRdb has only the in-frame clones, and not every one. The table for this sample gives roughly 70,000 clones. V gene TRBV6-5 combines with J gene TRBJ2-7, with D possibly matching TRBD1 (6 bases). Sequencing was done on a sample of PBMCs. This clonotype was obtained from a man aged 40-49 years in good health and CMV-seronegative. CDR3 sequence reads: CASSYSRDTTYEQYF. As DNA, the CDR3 is TGTGCCAGCAGTTACTCTAGGGACACGACCTACGAGCAGTACTTC.